Below are 20 T cell receptor beta chains sequenced from a single sample in a study of blood T cell repertoires in COVID-19. Clones were sequenced by immunoSEQ multiplex PCR, and TCRdb holds only the in-frame ones, with some missing. The table lists 200,000 or so clones, approximately 83% of them singletons. Material for sequencing was peripheral blood. These receptors all come from a human donor with active or convalescent COVID-19. The donor label of this sample is uncertain.

This chain connects TRBV20-1 to TRBJ2-1, with 8 bases aligning to TRBD2. The CDR3 sequence is 15 residues long. V gave up 3 bases and J gave up 3 bases; unmatched junction bases: 7. Germline CDR1 DFQATT, CDR2 SNEGSKA (reference sequence). CDR3 protein: CSASSGGGFYNEQFF. DNA for the CDR3: TGCAGTGCTAGTAGTGGCGGGGGGTTCTACAATGAGCAGTTCTTC.

The V gene is TRBV29-1, the J gene TRBJ1-3, with TRBD1 identical over 11 bases. Germline-derived CDR1 and CDR2 are SQVTM and ANQGSEA. The CDR3 consists of 12 residues. V dropped 7 bases and J dropped 7; count of bases not matched to a gene: 3. CDR3 sequence (DNA): TGCAGCGGGACAGGGGGCTTGAACACCATATATTTT. Translation gives CSGTGGLNTIYF.

The chain recombines TRBV28 with TRBJ2-3; 8 nucleotides line up with TRBD2. Germline loops: CDR1 MDHEN, CDR2 SYDVKM. Trimming at V came to 6 bases and at J to 8 bases, leaving 13 bases not matched to a gene. The CDR3 is 15 amino acids. CDR3 DNA: TGTGCCAGCAGCGCGAGCGGGGGCCTAGCTTTTACGCAGTATTTT. Translating it yields CASSASGGLAFTQYF.

The chain recombines TRBV19 with TRBJ2-7, with TRBD1 matching 10 bases. CDR1 LNHDA and CDR2 SQIVND come from the germline V gene (reference sequence). With V trimmed by 8 bases and J by 7 bases, 8 bases remained unmatched. This CDR3 contains 13 residues. CDR3 sequence (DNA): TGTGCCAGTCACGGGACAGGGGTCGGAGAGCAGTACTTC. Translated, it gives CASHGTGVGEQYF.

V gene TRBV24-1 combines with J gene TRBJ2-1, with D possibly being TRBD2 (6 bases). The CDR3 length is 16 residues. Germline values: CDR1 KGHDR, CDR2 SFDVKD. Deletions cut 2 bases from V and 2 bases from J, with 12 bases between. The CDR3, as DNA: TGTGCCACCAGTGATTCGGAGGGGAACCCCTACAATGAGCAGTTCTTC. It encodes CATSDSEGNPYNEQFF.

V usage is TRBV18 and J usage is TRBJ1-6; 11 bases match TRBD1. This CDR3 contains 14 residues. In germline, CDR1 is KGHSH, CDR2 LQKENI. J gave up 9 bases and V 3 bases, and 1 base lay outside the gene matches. In nucleotides, the CDR3 is TGTGCCAGCTCACCGGACAGGGGGCTTTCACCCCTCCACTTT. This codes for CASSPDRGLSPLHF.

The chain carries TRBV5-4 and TRBJ1-5; TRBD1 matches 10 bases. Germline lookup yields CDR1 SGHNT and CDR2 YYREEE (reference sequence). The CDR3 consists of 15 residues. The V segment lost 4 bases and the J segment 5 bases; nucleotides outside the gene matches: 6. CDR3 amino acids: CASSQDRGEYQPQHF. The CDR3 region has the DNA TGTGCCAGCAGCCAGGACAGGGGGGAATATCAGCCCCAGCATTTT.

V gene TRBV7-9 combines with J gene TRBJ2-1, with D possibly being TRBD2 (5 bases). Trimming cost V 5 bases and J 0 bases, with 11 bases left between them. Per germline, CDR1 SEHNR and CDR2 FQNEAQ (reference sequence). This CDR3 contains 15 residues. This chain's CDR3 is CASSPYAGSYNEQFF. In DNA form, the CDR3 reads TGTGCCAGCAGCCCATACGCGGGCTCCTACAATGAGCAGTTCTTC.

This chain connects TRBV5-4 to TRBJ1-1; D not certain. This CDR3 is 14 amino acids long. Deletions cut 2 bases from V and 5 bases from J, with 13 bases between. CDR1 SGHNT and CDR2 YYREEE come from the germline V gene (reference sequence). The CDR3 DNA reads as TGTGCCAGCAGCTTTTCCTGGGCGGGAACTGAAGCTTTCTTT. It yields the protein CASSFSWAGTEAFF.

Written as DNA, the CDR3 is TGTGCCAGCAGCAACCCGGGGGACCGGAAAAGTTTTTGGACTAGCGGGGCCAATGAGACCCAGTACTTC. Protein: CASSNPGDRKSFWTSGANETQYF. The rearrangement links TRBV21-1 to TRBJ2-5; TRBD2 is taken as the D call from the table, unchecked against the DNA. TRBV21-1 is a pseudogene. This CDR3 spans 23 amino acids.

The J gene is TRBJ1-1, the V gene TRBV5-1; D perhaps matches TRBD1 (6 bases). The length of the CDR3 is 13 residues. Trimming left V 3 bases short and J 5 bases short, with 11 bases between. Germline CDR1 SGHRS, CDR2 YFSETQ. The CDR3 DNA reads TGCGCCAGCAGCTACGGGGGGCAGACTGAAGCTTTCTTT. Amino acid sequence: CASSYGGQTEAFF.

This chain joins TRBV2 and TRBJ2-1; TRBD1 might be the D (6 bases). V shed 2 bases and J shed 0 bases, with 17 bases lying between them. From germline, CDR1 is SNHLY and CDR2 FYNNEI. This CDR3 contains 18 residues. CDR3: CASSEWTVAVSSYNEQFF. The CDR3 DNA reads TGTGCCAGCAGTGAATGGACAGTCGCAGTAAGCTCCTACAATGAGCAGTTCTTC. The full variable domain, in which reference TRBV2 and TRBJ2-1 provide the parts outside the CDR3, is EPEVTQTPSHQVTQMGQEVILRCVPISNHLYFYWYRQILGQKVEFLVSFYNNEISEKSEIFDDQFSVERPDGSNFTLKIRSTKLEDSAMYFCASSEWTVAVSSYNEQFFGPGTRLTVL.

The chain recombines TRBV18 with TRBJ2-5; D is perhaps TRBD1 (6 bases). V was pared by 0 bases and J by 5 bases, with 16 bases between. Germline assignment: CDR1 KGHSH and CDR2 LQKENI. The CDR3 loop spans 16 amino acids. CDR3 loop: CASSPPRGYRGETQYF. The CDR3 nucleotides read TGTGCCAGCTCACCACCCAGGGGCTACCGGGGCGAGACCCAGTACTTC.

This clone has just a few counts. The rearrangement joins TRBV12-5 to TRBJ2-7, with TRBD2 as a possible D gene (5 bases). V lost 2 bases to trimming and J lost 7 bases, with 12 bases between them. The CDR3 loop spans 13 amino acids. In germline, CDR1 is LGHNT, CDR2 FRNRAP. The CDR3 reads CASGLPSGYEQYF. CDR3 nucleotides: TGTGCTAGTGGTTTGCCTTCGGGGTATGAGCAGTACTTC.

Notes on this clone: This CDR3 is also generated by other DNA sequences in the sample. The chain has TRBV9 and TRBJ2-1; 7 nucleotides align to TRBD2. This CDR3 spans 15 amino acids. V was pared by 2 bases and J by 1 base, with 3 bases of the junction left unmatched. Germline CDR1 is SGDLS and CDR2 is YYNGEE. The CDR3 DNA is TGTGCCAGCAGCGTGAGCGGGATATCCTACAATGAGCAGTTCTTC. As protein: CASSVSGISYNEQFF.

The rearrangement uses TRBV9 and TRBJ2-1; TRBD1 aligns across 10 bases. V dropped 4 bases and J dropped 9; count of bases not matched to a gene: 10. The CDR3 covers 15 residues. CDR1 and CDR2 (germline): SGDLS, YYNGEE. The CDR3 DNA follows: TGTGCCAGCAGCCGACGAAGCGGGACAGGGGTTGAGCAGTTCTTC. Protein product: CASSRRSGTGVEQFF.

This rearrangement joins TRBV6-5 to TRBJ2-2; possible D gene TRBD1, 6 bases. Germline CDR1 MNHEY, CDR2 SVGAGI. The CDR3 is made up of 15 amino acids. The V end was cut by 6 bases, the J end by 2 bases, with 13 bases between. The CDR3 DNA reads as TGTGCCAGCAGCTACGGACAGCCTAACACCGGGGAGCTGTTTTTT. Its translation is CASSYGQPNTGELFF.

The rearrangement links TRBV6-5 to TRBJ1-2; D is possibly TRBD1 (6 bases). CDR1 is MNHEY, CDR2 SVGAGI, per germline. The CDR3 has 14 amino acids. The V and J ends lost 6 bases and 3 bases respectively, with 14 bases between them. CDR3 nucleotide sequence: TGTGCCAGCAGCTCAGGGGCCCCATACTATGGCTACACCTTC. This codes for CASSSGAPYYGYTF.

V and J are TRBV7-2 and TRBJ2-3; 7 nucleotides align to TRBD1. In germline, CDR1 is SGHTA, CDR2 FQGNSA. V gave up 4 bases and J gave up 12 bases; unmatched junction bases: 7. This CDR3 has 12 amino acids. In nucleotides, the CDR3 is TGTGCCAGCAGCTCCCCGGGACAGCCTCAGTATTTT. It codes for CASSSPGQPQYF.

This chain uses TRBV7-8 with TRBJ1-5; the D gene is possibly TRBD1 (6 bases). Germline V gene sequence: CDR1 SGHVS, CDR2 FQNEAQ. The CDR3 has 16 amino acids. V lost 2 bases and J 5 bases, leaving 16 bases between the germline ends. The CDR3: CASSLSGTGTHQPQHF. Written as DNA, the CDR3 is TGTGCCAGCAGCTTAAGTGGTACAGGGACGCATCAGCCCCAGCATTTT.